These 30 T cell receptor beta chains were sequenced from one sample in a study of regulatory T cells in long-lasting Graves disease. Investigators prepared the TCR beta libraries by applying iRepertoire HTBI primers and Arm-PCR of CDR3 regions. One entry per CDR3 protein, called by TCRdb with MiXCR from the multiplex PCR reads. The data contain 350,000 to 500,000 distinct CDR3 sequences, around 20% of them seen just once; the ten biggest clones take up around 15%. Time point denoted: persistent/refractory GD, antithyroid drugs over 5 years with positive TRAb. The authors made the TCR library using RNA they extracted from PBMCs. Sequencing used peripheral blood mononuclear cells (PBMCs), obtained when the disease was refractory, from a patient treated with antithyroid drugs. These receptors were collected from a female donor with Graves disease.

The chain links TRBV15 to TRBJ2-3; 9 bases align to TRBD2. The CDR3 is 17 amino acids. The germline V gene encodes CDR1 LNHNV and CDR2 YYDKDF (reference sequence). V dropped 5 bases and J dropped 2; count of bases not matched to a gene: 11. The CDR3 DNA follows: TGTGCCACCAGCGGACCGGGACTAGCTTCGGACACAGATACGCAGTATTTT. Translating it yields CATSGPGLASDTDTQYF.

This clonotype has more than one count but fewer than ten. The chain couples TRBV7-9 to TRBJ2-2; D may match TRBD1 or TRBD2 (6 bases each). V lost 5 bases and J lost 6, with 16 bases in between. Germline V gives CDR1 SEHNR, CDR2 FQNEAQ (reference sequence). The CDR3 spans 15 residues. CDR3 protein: CASSLPGARPGELFF. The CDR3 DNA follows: TGTGCCAGCAGCCTCCCGGGGGCGCGTCCCGGGGAGCTGTTTTTT.

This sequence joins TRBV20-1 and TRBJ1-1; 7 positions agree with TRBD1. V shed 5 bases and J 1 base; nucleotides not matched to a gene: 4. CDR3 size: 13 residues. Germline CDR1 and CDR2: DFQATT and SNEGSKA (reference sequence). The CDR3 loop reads CSAWNRGNTEAFF. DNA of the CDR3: TGCAGTGCTTGGAACAGGGGGAACACTGAAGCTTTCTTT.

The CDR3 is CASSRRGGVLEQYF. The CDR3 bases are TGTGCCAGCAGCCGAAGAGGGGGAGTTCTCGAGCAGTACTTC. V gene TRBV3-1 combines with J gene TRBJ2-7; the D gene is possibly TRBD1 (6 bases). V was shortened by 4 bases and J by 6 bases, with 16 bases between the two germline ends. The CDR3 is made up of 14 amino acids. CDR1 and CDR2 from the germline V gene are LGHDT and YNNKEL (reference sequence).

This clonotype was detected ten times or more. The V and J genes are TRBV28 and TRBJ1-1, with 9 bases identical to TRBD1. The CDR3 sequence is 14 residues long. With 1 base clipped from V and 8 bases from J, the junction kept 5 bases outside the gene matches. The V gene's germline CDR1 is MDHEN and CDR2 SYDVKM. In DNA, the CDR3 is TGTGCCAGCAGTTTATTTGGGACAGGGAGGGAAGCTTTCTTT. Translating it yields CASSLFGTGREAFF.

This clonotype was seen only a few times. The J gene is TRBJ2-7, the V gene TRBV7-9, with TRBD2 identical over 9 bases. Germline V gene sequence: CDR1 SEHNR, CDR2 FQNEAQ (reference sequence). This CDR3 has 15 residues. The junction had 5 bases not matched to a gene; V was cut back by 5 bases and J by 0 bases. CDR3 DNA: TGTGCCAGCAGCCGAGGGACTAGCATCTCCTACGAGCAGTACTTC. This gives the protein CASSRGTSISYEQYF.

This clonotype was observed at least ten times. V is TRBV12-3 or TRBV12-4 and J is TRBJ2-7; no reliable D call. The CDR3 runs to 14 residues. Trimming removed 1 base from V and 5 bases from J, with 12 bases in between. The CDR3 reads CASSLDSGRDEQYF. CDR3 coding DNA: TGTGCCAGCAGTTTAGACTCTGGTCGCGACGAGCAGTACTTC.

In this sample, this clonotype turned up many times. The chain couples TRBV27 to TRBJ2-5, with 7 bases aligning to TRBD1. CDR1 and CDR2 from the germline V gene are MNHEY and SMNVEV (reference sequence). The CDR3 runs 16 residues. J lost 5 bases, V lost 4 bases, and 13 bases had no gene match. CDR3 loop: CASSSTPRRGRETQYF. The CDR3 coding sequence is TGTGCCAGCAGTTCAACCCCTCGAAGGGGGCGGGAGACCCAGTACTTC.

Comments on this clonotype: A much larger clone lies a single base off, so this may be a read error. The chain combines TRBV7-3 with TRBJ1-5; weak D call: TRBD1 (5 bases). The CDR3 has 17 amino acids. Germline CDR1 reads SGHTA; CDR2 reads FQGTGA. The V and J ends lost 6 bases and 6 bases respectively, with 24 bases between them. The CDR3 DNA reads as TGTGCCAGCAGTTTTGCCCTGGGGGGAGCTAGTCGTCAGCCCCAGCATTTT. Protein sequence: CASSFALGGASRQPQHF.

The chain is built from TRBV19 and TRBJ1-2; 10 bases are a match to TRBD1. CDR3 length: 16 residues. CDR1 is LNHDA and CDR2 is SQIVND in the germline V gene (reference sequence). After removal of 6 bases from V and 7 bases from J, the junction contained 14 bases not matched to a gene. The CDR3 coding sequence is TGTGCCAGTAGCCAGACCCCCGCGGGACAGGGGTTTGGCTACACCTTC. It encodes CASSQTPAGQGFGYTF.

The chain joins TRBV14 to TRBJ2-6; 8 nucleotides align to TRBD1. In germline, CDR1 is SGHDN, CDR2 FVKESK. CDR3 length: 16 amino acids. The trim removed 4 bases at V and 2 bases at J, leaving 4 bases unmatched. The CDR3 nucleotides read TGTGCCAGCAGCCGATCACAGGGGGCTGGGGCCAACGTCCTGACTTTC. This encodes CASSRSQGAGANVLTF.

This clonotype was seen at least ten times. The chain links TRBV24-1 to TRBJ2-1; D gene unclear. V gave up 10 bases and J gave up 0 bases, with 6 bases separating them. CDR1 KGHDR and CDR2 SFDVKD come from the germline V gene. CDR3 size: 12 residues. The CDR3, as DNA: TGTGCCACGTCAAGCTCCTACAATGAGCAGTTCTTC. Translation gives CATSSSYNEQFF.

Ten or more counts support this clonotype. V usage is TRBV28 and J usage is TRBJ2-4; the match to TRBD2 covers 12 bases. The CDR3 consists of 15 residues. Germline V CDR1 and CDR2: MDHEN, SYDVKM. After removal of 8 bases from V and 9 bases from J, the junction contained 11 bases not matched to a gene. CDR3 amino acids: CASSTSGRPTLIQYF. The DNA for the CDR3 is TGTGCCAGCTCGACTAGCGGGAGACCCACCCTCATTCAGTACTTC.

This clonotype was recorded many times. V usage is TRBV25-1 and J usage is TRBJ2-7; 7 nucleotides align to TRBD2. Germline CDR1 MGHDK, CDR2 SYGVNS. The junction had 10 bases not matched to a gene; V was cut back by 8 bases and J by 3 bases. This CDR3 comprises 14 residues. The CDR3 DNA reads TGTGCCAGCTCCCGGGCGGGGACTATCTACGAGCAGTACTTC. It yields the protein CASSRAGTIYEQYF.

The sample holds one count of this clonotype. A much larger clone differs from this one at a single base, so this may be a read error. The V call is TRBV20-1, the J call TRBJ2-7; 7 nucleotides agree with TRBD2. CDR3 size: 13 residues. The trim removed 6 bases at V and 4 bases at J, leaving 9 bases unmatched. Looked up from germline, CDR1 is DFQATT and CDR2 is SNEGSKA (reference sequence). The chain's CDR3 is CSAAKTSNYEQYF. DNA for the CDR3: TGCAGTGCAGCTAAGACTAGCAATTACGAGCAGTACTTC.

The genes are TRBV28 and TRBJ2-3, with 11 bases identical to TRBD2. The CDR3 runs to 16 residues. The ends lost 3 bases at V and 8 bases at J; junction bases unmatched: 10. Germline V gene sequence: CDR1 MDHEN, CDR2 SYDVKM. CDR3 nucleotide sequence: TGTGCCAGCAGTTTCCCATTAGCGGGAGGGCCGGGTACGCAGTATTTT. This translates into CASSFPLAGGPGTQYF.

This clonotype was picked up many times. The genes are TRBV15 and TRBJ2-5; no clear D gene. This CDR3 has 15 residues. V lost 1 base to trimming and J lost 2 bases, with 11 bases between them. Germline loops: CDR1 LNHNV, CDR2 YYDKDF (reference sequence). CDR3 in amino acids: CATSRASKGQETQYF. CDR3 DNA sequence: TGTGCCACCAGCAGAGCGTCGAAGGGACAAGAGACCCAGTACTTC.

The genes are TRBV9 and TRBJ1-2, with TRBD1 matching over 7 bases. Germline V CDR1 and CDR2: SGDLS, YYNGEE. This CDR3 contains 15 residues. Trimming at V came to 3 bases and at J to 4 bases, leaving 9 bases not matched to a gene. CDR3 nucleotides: TGTGCCAGCAGCGAAGGACAGGACAACCGCTATGGCTACACCTTC. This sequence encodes CASSEGQDNRYGYTF.

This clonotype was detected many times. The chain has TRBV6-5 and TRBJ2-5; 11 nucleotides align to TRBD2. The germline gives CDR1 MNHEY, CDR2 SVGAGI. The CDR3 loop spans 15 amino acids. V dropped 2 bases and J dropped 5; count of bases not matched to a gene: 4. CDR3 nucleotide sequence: TGTGCCAGCAGTTACGAGACTAGCGGGAAGGAGACCCAGTACTTC. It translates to CASSYETSGKETQYF.

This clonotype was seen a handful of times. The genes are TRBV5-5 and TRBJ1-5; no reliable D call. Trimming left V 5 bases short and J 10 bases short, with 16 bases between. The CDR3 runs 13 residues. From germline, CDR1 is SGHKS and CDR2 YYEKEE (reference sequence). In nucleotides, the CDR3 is TGTGCCAGCAGTCTGGTGGGTGAAATCCCCCAGCATTTT. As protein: CASSLVGEIPQHF.

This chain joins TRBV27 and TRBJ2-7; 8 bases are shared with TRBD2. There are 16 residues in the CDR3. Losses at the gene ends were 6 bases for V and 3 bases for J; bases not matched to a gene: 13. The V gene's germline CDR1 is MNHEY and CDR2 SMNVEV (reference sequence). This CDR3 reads CASSPGGGGLFYEQYF. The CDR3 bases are TGTGCCAGCAGCCCGGGAGGGGGAGGGCTATTCTACGAGCAGTACTTC.

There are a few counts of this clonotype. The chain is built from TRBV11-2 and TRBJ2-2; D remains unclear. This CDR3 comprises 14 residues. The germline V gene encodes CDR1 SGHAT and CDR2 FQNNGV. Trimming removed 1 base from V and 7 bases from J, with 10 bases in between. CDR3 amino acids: CASSLARSHGELFF. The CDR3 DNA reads TGTGCCAGCAGCTTAGCCAGGTCCCACGGGGAGCTGTTTTTT.

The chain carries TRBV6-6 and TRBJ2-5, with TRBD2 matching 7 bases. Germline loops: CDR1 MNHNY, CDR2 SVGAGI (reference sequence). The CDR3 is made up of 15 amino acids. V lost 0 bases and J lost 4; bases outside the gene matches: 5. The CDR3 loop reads CASSYSAGEGETQYF. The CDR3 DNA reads TGTGCCAGCAGTTACTCGGCGGGAGAGGGAGAGACCCAGTACTTC.

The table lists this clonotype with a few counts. CDR3 amino acids: CASSPFPGGGDQPQHF. The CDR3 region has the DNA TGTGCCAGCTCACCATTCCCCGGAGGGGGAGATCAGCCCCAGCATTTT. V usage is TRBV18 and J usage is TRBJ1-5, with a tentative D call TRBD1 (6 bases). Germline values: CDR1 KGHSH, CDR2 LQKENI. This CDR3 contains 16 residues. V lost 2 bases and J 5 bases, leaving 16 bases between the germline ends.

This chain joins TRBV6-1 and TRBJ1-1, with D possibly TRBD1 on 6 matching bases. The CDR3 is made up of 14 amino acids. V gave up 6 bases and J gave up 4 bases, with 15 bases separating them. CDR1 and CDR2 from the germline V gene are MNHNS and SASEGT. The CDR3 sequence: CASRDGRGATEAFF. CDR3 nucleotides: TGTGCCAGCAGAGACGGACGGGGGGCCACTGAAGCTTTCTTT.

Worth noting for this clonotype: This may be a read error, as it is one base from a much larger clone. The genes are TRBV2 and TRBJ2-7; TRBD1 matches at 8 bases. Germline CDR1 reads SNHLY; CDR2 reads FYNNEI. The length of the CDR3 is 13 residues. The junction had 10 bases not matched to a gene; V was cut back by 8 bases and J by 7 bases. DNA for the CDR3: TGTGCCAGCCCACCCCAGACAGGGGCTGAGCAGTACTTC. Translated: CASPPQTGAEQYF. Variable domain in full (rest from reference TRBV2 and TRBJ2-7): EPEVTQTPSHQVTQMGQEVILRCVPISNHLYFYWYRQILGQKVEFLVSFYNNEISEKSEIFDDQFSVERPDGSNFTLKIRSTKLEDSAMYFCASPPQTGAEQYFGPGTRLTVT.

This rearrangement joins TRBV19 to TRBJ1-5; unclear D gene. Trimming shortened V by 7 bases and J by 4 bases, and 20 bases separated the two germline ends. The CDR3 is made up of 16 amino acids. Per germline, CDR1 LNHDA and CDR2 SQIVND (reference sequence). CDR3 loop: CASTMGGWQLNQPQHF. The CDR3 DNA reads TGTGCCAGTACCATGGGAGGATGGCAGTTAAATCAGCCCCAGCATTTT. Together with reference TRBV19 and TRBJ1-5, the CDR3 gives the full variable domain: DGGITQSPKYLFRKEGQNVTLSCEQNLNHDAMYWYRQDPGQGLRLIYYSQIVNDFQKGDIAEGYSVSREKKESFPLTVTSAQKNPTAFYLCASTMGGWQLNQPQHFGDGTRLSIL.

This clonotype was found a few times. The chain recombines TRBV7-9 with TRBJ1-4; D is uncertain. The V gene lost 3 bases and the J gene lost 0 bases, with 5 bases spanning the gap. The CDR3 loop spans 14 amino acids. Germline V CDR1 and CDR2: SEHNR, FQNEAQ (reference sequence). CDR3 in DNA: TGTGCCAGCAGCTTGGATACAACTAATGAAAAACTGTTTTTT. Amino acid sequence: CASSLDTTNEKLFF.

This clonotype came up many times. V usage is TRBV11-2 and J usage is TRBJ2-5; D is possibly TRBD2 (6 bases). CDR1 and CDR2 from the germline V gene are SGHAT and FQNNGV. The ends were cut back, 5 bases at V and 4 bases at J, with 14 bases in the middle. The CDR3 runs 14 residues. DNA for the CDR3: TGTGCCAGCAGCCGGGGTCGGGAGAGAGAGACCCAGTACTTC. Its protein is CASSRGRERETQYF.

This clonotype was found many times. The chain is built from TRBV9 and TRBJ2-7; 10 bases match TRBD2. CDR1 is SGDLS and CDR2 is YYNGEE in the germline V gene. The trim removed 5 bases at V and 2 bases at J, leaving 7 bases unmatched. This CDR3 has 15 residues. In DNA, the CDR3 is TGTGCCAGCAGTCCTAGCGGGAGCCTTACCTACGAGCAGTACTTC. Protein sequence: CASSPSGSLTYEQYF.